This T cell receptor beta chain was captured in a study of blood T cells in healthy people across ages. Isolation recovered at least 6.5 million PBMCs from every sample. Primers used in a second PCR of about 7 to 12 cycles were a sample-barcoded 5' primer and a J-beta primer mix. Tags on each cDNA molecule came from a template-switch adaptor with 12 random nucleotides. One entry per CDR3 protein results from TCRdb running MiXCR on the 5' RACE reads. This repertoire shows some 710,000 distinct CDR3 sequences, approximately 21% found once; its top ten account for 22%. This clonotype came up many times. Germline CDR1 and CDR2: LGHDT and YNNKEL (reference sequence). The CDR3 consists of 11 residues. V was cut by 4 bases and J by 7 bases, with 8 bases left in between.

The clonotype was recovered from a man aged 65 to 79 in good health. V is TRBV3-1 and J is TRBJ2-7; D is undetermined. The specimen sequenced was blood. The DNA for the CDR3 is TGTGCCAGCAGCCTTGCCTCGGAGCAGTACTTC. Translated: CASSLASEQYF.